The 31 T cell receptor beta chains below were found in one sample sequenced in a study of human T cells and chemical hapten exposure. The time point was: patch test 1, 2 weeks after DPC sensitization. Regarding treatment: therapeutic diphenylcyclopropenone sensitization with weekly scalp DPC. TCRdb used MiXCR to reprocess the RACE reads, holding one entry per CDR3 protein. The sample holds 370,000 or so distinct CDR3 sequences; 4% to 5.5% are singletons and the top ten take under 3%. The sample consisted of whole blood, taken in connection with sensitization to the hapten diphenylcyclopropenone (DPC). The receptor source for this set is a woman in her fifties or sixties with alopecia areata. Some clones in this sample may be carry-over from other donors' samples.

V usage is TRBV5-1 and J usage is TRBJ2-5; no firm D call. Germline CDR1 is SGHRS and CDR2 is YFSETQ. Trimming shortened V by 1 base and J by 2 bases, and 12 bases separated the two germline ends. The CDR3 runs 15 residues. The CDR3 region is CASSLSLVTQETQYF. For the CDR3, the DNA is TGCGCCAGCAGCTTGTCCCTCGTAACTCAAGAGACCCAGTACTTC.

This clonotype was seen at least ten times. The chain combines TRBV7-2 with TRBJ1-1; D call uncertain. Germline CDR1 SGHTA, CDR2 FQGNSA. The V gene lost 5 bases and the J gene lost 4 bases, with 14 bases spanning the gap. There are 14 residues in the CDR3. The CDR3 bases are TGTGCCAGCAGCGGGGTCAGGACTCGCACTGAAGCTTTCTTT. This codes for CASSGVRTRTEAFF.

This clonotype showed up many times. The rearrangement links TRBV7-6 to TRBJ1-5; D possibly corresponds to TRBD1 (6 bases). Trimming pared 0 bases from V and 0 bases from J, leaving 15 bases between. This CDR3 spans 18 amino acids. The germline V gene encodes CDR1 SGHVS and CDR2 FNYEAQ. Here the CDR3 DNA reads TGTGCCAGCAGCTTAGCCTCCCGGACAGACCTTAGCAATCAGCCCCAGCATTTT. Protein sequence: CASSLASRTDLSNQPQHF.

In this sample, this clonotype turned up a few times. The V and J genes are TRBV28 and TRBJ1-1; D perhaps matches TRBD1 (5 bases). Germline V gene lookup returns CDR1 MDHEN and CDR2 SYDVKM. There are 14 residues in the CDR3. With 6 bases removed from V and 1 base from J, the gap between germline ends came to 12 bases. This CDR3 is CASSQGQRNTEAFF. CDR3 DNA sequence: TGTGCCAGCAGCCAGGGTCAGAGGAACACTGAAGCTTTCTTT.

This clonotype appeared many times. The chain recombines TRBV7-2 with TRBJ2-7; D gene uncertain. CDR3 length: 13 residues. In germline, CDR1 is SGHTA, CDR2 FQGNSA. V was clipped by 5 bases and J by 3 bases, with 11 bases between them. The DNA of the CDR3 is TGTGCCAGCAGCCCCGGGCAGCGCTACGAGCAGTACTTC. As protein: CASSPGQRYEQYF. Variable domain in full (rest from reference TRBV7-2 and TRBJ2-7): GAGVSQSPSNKVTEKGKDVELRCDPISGHTALYWYRQSLGQGLEFLIYFQGNSAPDKSGLPSDRFSAERTGGSVSTLTIQRTQQEDSAVYLCASSPGQRYEQYFGPGTRLTVT.

This clonotype was detected a few times. The chain recombines TRBV9 with TRBJ2-3, with a weak D call TRBD2 (6 bases). V dropped 4 bases and J dropped 0 bases, with 21 bases sitting between them. Looked up from germline, CDR1 is SGDLS and CDR2 is YYNGEE. This CDR3 is built from 18 residues. CDR3 nucleotides: TGTGCCAGCAGCCCGGGACTGGGCGGATATTCTAGCACAGATACGCAGTATTTT. Its translation is CASSPGLGGYSSTDTQYF. The full variable domain, completed using reference TRBV9 and TRBJ2-3, is DSGVTQTPKHLITATGQRVTLRCSPRSGDLSVYWYQQSLDQGLQFLIQYYNGEERAKGNILERFSAQQFPDLHSELNLSSLELGDSALYFCASSPGLGGYSSTDTQYFGPGTRLTVL.

This clonotype was observed at least ten times. The chain links TRBV2 to TRBJ2-5, with D perhaps TRBD1 (5 bases). The V and J ends lost 0 bases and 0 bases respectively, with 11 bases between them. CDR1 and CDR2 (germline): SNHLY, FYNNEI. The CDR3 contains 16 residues. CDR3 DNA sequence: TGTGCCAGCAGTGAAGCTGTCAGGGTAGACCAAGAGACCCAGTACTTC. Protein sequence: CASSEAVRVDQETQYF. Full variable domain (outside the CDR3, taken from reference TRBV2 and TRBJ2-5): EPEVTQTPSHQVTQMGQEVILRCVPISNHLYFYWYRQILGQKVEFLVSFYNNEISEKSEIFDDQFSVERPDGSNFTLKIRSTKLEDSAMYFCASSEAVRVDQETQYFGPGTRLLVL.

This clonotype was seen at least ten times. V gene TRBV5-1 combines with J gene TRBJ2-7, with D perhaps TRBD1 (5 bases). This CDR3 is 17 amino acids long. V lost 1 base and J lost 0, with 17 bases in between. CDR1 and CDR2 (germline): SGHRS, YFSETQ. The CDR3 bases are TGCGCCAGCAGCTTGAACCGAGCTAAGGGGTACTCCTACGAGCAGTACTTC. It specifies CASSLNRAKGYSYEQYF. Based on the CDR3 plus reference TRBV5-1 and TRBJ2-7, the full variable domain is KAGVTQTPRYLIKTRGQQVTLSCSPISGHRSVSWYQQTPGQGLQFLFEYFSETQRNKGNFPGRFSGRQFSNSRSEMNVSTLELGDSALYLCASSLNRAKGYSYEQYFGPGTRLTVT.

This clonotype appeared a few times. The DNA of the CDR3 is TGTGCCAGCAGTGCAACAGCTACTAACTATGGCTACACCTTC. This sequence encodes CASSATATNYGYTF. J is TRBJ1-2 and V is TRBV2; D ambiguous. CDR1 is SNHLY and CDR2 is FYNNEI in the germline V gene. This CDR3 is built from 14 residues. Trimming stripped 4 bases from V and 0 bases from J, with 9 bases between.

This clonotype was detected a few times. The chain couples TRBV5-1 to TRBJ2-3; possibly TRBD1 for D (5 bases). This CDR3 is built from 15 residues. Trimming removed 0 bases from V and 2 bases from J, with 10 bases in between. The V gene's germline CDR1 is SGHRS and CDR2 YFSETQ. The CDR3 protein is CASSLEGPDTDTQYF. CDR3 in DNA: TGCGCCAGCAGCTTGGAGGGGCCGGACACAGATACGCAGTATTTT. Filled out from reference TRBV5-1 and TRBJ2-3, the complete variable domain reads KAGVTQTPRYLIKTRGQQVTLSCSPISGHRSVSWYQQTPGQGLQFLFEYFSETQRNKGNFPGRFSGRQFSNSRSEMNVSTLELGDSALYLCASSLEGPDTDTQYFGPGTRLTVL.

In this sample, this clonotype turned up many times. The V gene is TRBV6-2 or TRBV6-3, the J gene TRBJ1-1; 7 positions match TRBD1. Looked up from germline, CDR1 is MNHEY and CDR2 is SVGEGT. This CDR3 has 14 residues. V dropped 2 bases and J dropped 3; count of bases not matched to a gene: 3. CDR3 DNA sequence: TGTGCCAGCAGTTACGCGACAGGGTACACTGAAGCTTTCTTT. It specifies CASSYATGYTEAFF.

In its sample, this clonotype was seen many times. The chain joins TRBV5-6 to TRBJ2-7, with a weak D call TRBD2 (6 bases). This CDR3 has 12 residues. The V end lost 4 bases, the J end lost 11 bases, and 16 bases lay between the germline ends. Germline V lookup: CDR1 SGHDT, CDR2 YYEEEE. CDR3 sequence: CASSPSRETEYF. The CDR3 DNA reads TGTGCCAGCAGCCCGTCCCGGGAGACGGAGTACTTC.

This clonotype showed up many times. The V gene is TRBV29-1, the J gene TRBJ2-2; the D gene is possibly TRBD1 (6 bases). CDR3 length: 14 residues. V dropped 4 bases and J dropped 4 bases, with 13 bases sitting between them. Germline V gives CDR1 SQVTM, CDR2 ANQGSEA. The CDR3 protein is CSVVPQGSTGELFF. The CDR3 nucleotides are TGCAGCGTTGTCCCTCAGGGGAGCACCGGGGAGCTGTTTTTT.

The sample holds a few counts of this clonotype. The chain combines TRBV6-1 with TRBJ1-3; 12 bases agree with TRBD1. The CDR3 has 19 amino acids. The germline V gene encodes CDR1 MNHNS and CDR2 SASEGT. The junction had 10 bases not matched to a gene; V was cut back by 4 bases and J by 0 bases. CDR3 coding DNA: TGTGCCAGCAGTGCGGGACCGGGACAGGGGGCGGACTCTGGAAACACCATATATTTT. Amino acids: CASSAGPGQGADSGNTIYF.

This chain links TRBV20-1 with TRBJ2-1; perhaps D is TRBD1 or TRBD2 (5 bases each). Germline CDR1 and CDR2: DFQATT and SNEGSKA (reference sequence). The CDR3 has 13 amino acids. This chain's CDR3 is CRATGLRVDEQFF. The CDR3 nucleotides are TGCAGGGCCACAGGACTCCGGGTCGATGAGCAGTTCTTC.

There are a few counts of this clonotype. The rearrangement links TRBV5-6 to TRBJ2-4; D perhaps matches TRBD1 (5 bases). Germline values: CDR1 SGHDT, CDR2 YYEEEE. Trimming took off 3 bases at V and 0 bases at J, with 16 bases between the two ends. The CDR3 is made up of 17 amino acids. The CDR3 protein is CASSWGQGPVAKNIQYF. The CDR3 nucleotides read TGTGCCAGCAGCTGGGGTCAGGGTCCGGTAGCCAAAAACATTCAGTACTTC.

There are a few counts of this clonotype. This chain uses TRBV27 with TRBJ1-6; the D is unclear. The CDR3 is made up of 16 amino acids. V was cut by 5 bases and J by 3 bases, with 14 bases left in between. CDR1 is MNHEY and CDR2 is SMNVEV in the germline V gene (reference sequence). The CDR3 here is CASSPHSALYNSPLHF. CDR3 coding DNA: TGTGCCAGCAGTCCCCACTCGGCCCTCTATAATTCACCCCTCCACTTT.

This clonotype has a count of ten or more. The chain is built from TRBV3-1 and TRBJ2-3; TRBD2 might be the D (6 bases). Germline V gene data show CDR1 as LGHDT and CDR2 as YNNKEL (reference sequence). V dropped 4 bases and J dropped 5 bases, with 10 bases sitting between them. This CDR3 contains 13 residues. CDR3 in amino acids: CASSRRGGDTQYF. CDR3 DNA sequence: TGTGCCAGCAGCCGACGGGGAGGAGATACGCAGTATTTT.

This clonotype was seen at least ten times. This rearrangement joins TRBV28 to TRBJ2-3, with D perhaps TRBD1 or TRBD2 (6 bases each). Looked up from germline, CDR1 is MDHEN and CDR2 is SYDVKM. The V end was cut by 4 bases, the J end by 6 bases, with 17 bases between. The CDR3 length is 15 residues. CDR3 DNA sequence: TGTGCCAGCAGTTCTCCAGGGAGGCAGGGGGATACGCAGTATTTT. It translates to CASSSPGRQGDTQYF.

J is TRBJ2-1 and V is TRBV6-1, with unresolved D. The CDR3 runs to 12 residues. Between the trimmed V and J ends, which lost 0 bases and 15 bases, there was a span of 12 bases. CDR1 and CDR2 (germline): MNHNS, SASEGT. CDR3 protein: CASSEADFTPFF. CDR3 sequence (DNA): TGTGCCAGCAGTGAAGCGGATTTTACTCCGTTCTTC.

In its sample, this clonotype was seen a few times. The chain carries TRBV29-1 and TRBJ2-3; TRBD1 matches at 8 bases. The CDR3 covers 14 residues. Germline CDR1 SQVTM, CDR2 ANQGSEA. J lost 0 bases, V lost 8 bases, and 7 bases had no gene match. In DNA, the CDR3 is TGCAGCTCCAGGGGGCGGCACAGCACAGATACGCAGTATTTT. It encodes CSSRGRHSTDTQYF.

Many counts were recorded for this clonotype. The chain uses TRBV13 and TRBJ2-5, with D perhaps matching TRBD1 (5 bases). CDR1 and CDR2 from the germline V gene are PRHDT and FYEKMQ (reference sequence). The CDR3 loop spans 14 amino acids. Trimming left V 3 bases short and J 5 bases short, with 13 bases between. CDR3 bases: TGTGCCAGCAGCTTGCGGACATCTGGGGAGACCCAGTACTTC. Amino acid sequence: CASSLRTSGETQYF.

This clonotype was picked up one time. At one end the junction does not follow the germline gene, possibly because of a read error. The chain recombines TRBV6-2 or TRBV6-3 with TRBJ2-5, with TRBD1 as a possible D gene (6 bases). CDR1 is MNHEY, CDR2 SVGEGT, per germline. The CDR3 has 13 amino acids. The CDR3 is CASSIDRSRALFF. Written as DNA, the CDR3 is TGTGCCAGCAGTATCGACAGGTCGCGAGCCCTCTTCTTC.

The V and J genes are TRBV6-1 and TRBJ2-1, with a possible D match to TRBD2 (5 bases). Germline CDR1 is MNHNS and CDR2 is SASEGT. The CDR3 is made up of 17 amino acids. V was clipped by 1 base and J by 0 bases, with 13 bases between them. Here the CDR3 reads CASSEVRGGSSYNEQFF. In nucleotides, the CDR3 is TGTGCCAGCAGTGAAGTTAGAGGTGGGAGCTCCTACAATGAGCAGTTCTTC.

The CDR3 DNA is TGTGCCATCAGTCCTTCGGGACAGTCCTACGAGCAGTACTTC. Its protein is CAISPSGQSYEQYF. The genes are TRBV10-3 and TRBJ2-7; 7 bases agree with TRBD1. This CDR3 is built from 14 residues. J lost 1 base, V lost 5 bases, and 5 bases had no gene match. Germline CDR1 reads ENHRY; CDR2 reads SYGVKD.

The chain has TRBV3-1 and TRBJ2-1; D not certain. Per germline, CDR1 LGHDT and CDR2 YNNKEL (reference sequence). This CDR3 contains 15 residues. V was clipped by 1 base and J by 8 bases, with 15 bases between them. As DNA, the CDR3 is TGTGCCAGCAGCCAAGGTACTTCCAGAGACGATGAGCAGTTCTTC. Translation: CASSQGTSRDDEQFF.

Many counts were recorded for this clonotype. The chain is built from TRBV28 and TRBJ2-7; perhaps TRBD2 as D (5 bases). The CDR3 runs to 12 residues. Per germline, CDR1 MDHEN and CDR2 SYDVKM. The V end lost 8 bases, the J end lost 5 bases, and 13 bases lay between the germline ends. The DNA for the CDR3 is TGTGCCAGCCTAGAACGGGGAAACGAGCAGTACTTC. Amino acids: CASLERGNEQYF.

This clonotype showed up many times. The chain recombines TRBV5-1 with TRBJ1-2; 8 nucleotides line up with TRBD1. The CDR3 runs 14 residues. The V segment lost 2 bases and the J segment 6 bases; nucleotides outside the gene matches: 6. Germline lookup yields CDR1 SGHRS and CDR2 YFSETQ. CDR3 loop: CASSFQGARDGYTF. CDR3 in DNA: TGCGCCAGCAGCTTCCAGGGGGCGAGGGATGGCTACACCTTC. The variable domain in full, with the rest retrieved from reference TRBV5-1 and TRBJ1-2, is KAGVTQTPRYLIKTRGQQVTLSCSPISGHRSVSWYQQTPGQGLQFLFEYFSETQRNKGNFPGRFSGRQFSNSRSEMNVSTLELGDSALYLCASSFQGARDGYTFGSGTRLTVV.

This clonotype occurred a few times. V and J are TRBV20-1 and TRBJ1-1; 7 bases match TRBD1. Losses at the gene ends were 5 bases for V and 0 bases for J; bases not matched to a gene: 3. This CDR3 has 13 amino acids. Germline V gene lookup returns CDR1 DFQATT and CDR2 SNEGSKA (reference sequence). CDR3: CSAPDRLNTEAFF. The CDR3 DNA follows: TGCAGTGCTCCGGACAGGCTGAACACTGAAGCTTTCTTT.

This clonotype was seen only a few times. V and J are TRBV6-5 and TRBJ2-2; 9 bases are a match to TRBD1. The J segment lost 3 bases and the V segment lost 6 bases, leaving 8 bases of the junction unmatched. Germline V gene sequence: CDR1 MNHEY, CDR2 SVGAGI. There are 16 residues in the CDR3. Here the CDR3 reads CASRDTGGSDTGELFF. CDR3 nucleotide sequence: TGTGCCAGCAGGGATACAGGGGGCTCGGACACCGGGGAGCTGTTTTTT.

This clonotype was detected a few times. The chain has TRBV4-1 and TRBJ2-3; no definite D call. V was clipped by 0 bases and J by 4 bases, with 11 bases between them. The germline CDR1 and CDR2 sequences are MGHRA and YSYEKL. The CDR3 contains 15 residues. The CDR3, as DNA: TGCGCCAGCAGCCAAGAGTTCTCCGCGTCAGATACGCAGTATTTT. Residues: CASSQEFSASDTQYF.